These 7 T cell receptor beta chains share one sample of origin, sequenced in a study of T cells in Graves' hyperthyroidism and ophthalmopathy. Amplified regions were TCR beta CDR3 sequences from RNA transcripts. Primed by the HTBI set, a first-round RT-PCR was run on the TCR CDR3. TCRdb analysed the multiplex PCR reads with MiXCR anew, one entry per CDR3 protein. Here the sample spans about 200,000 distinct CDR3 sequences, approximately 16% being singletons. The sequenced sample consisted of blood. These receptor sequences come from a woman aged 45-65 years with Graves' hyperthyroidism.

This clonotype was recorded at least ten times. The rearrangement joins TRBV5-4 to TRBJ1-2, with 7 bases lining up with TRBD1. The germline CDR1 and CDR2 sequences are SGHNT and YYREEE (reference sequence). The length of the CDR3 is 15 residues. Trimming removed 3 bases from V and 5 bases from J; junction bases left unmatched: 10. The CDR3 here is CASSSTGLKGYGYTF. The CDR3 DNA reads TGTGCCAGCAGCTCGACAGGGCTTAAGGGATATGGCTACACCTTC.

This sequence joins TRBV30 and TRBJ2-5, with D perhaps matching TRBD2 (5 bases). CDR3 size: 14 residues. V lost 4 bases to trimming and J lost 5 bases, with 17 bases between them. CDR1 and CDR2 (germline): GTSNPN, SVGIG (reference sequence). The CDR3 protein is CAWMVLAPRETQYF. In DNA, the CDR3 is TGTGCCTGGATGGTCTTAGCGCCCCGGGAGACCCAGTACTTC.

This rearrangement joins TRBV28 to TRBJ2-2; D unclear. Trimming took off 6 bases at V and 4 bases at J, with 18 bases between the two ends. CDR1 is MDHEN and CDR2 is SYDVKM in the germline V gene. The CDR3 contains 16 residues. CDR3 protein: CASSLDETLRTGELFF. CDR3 DNA sequence: TGTGCCAGCAGCTTAGACGAGACCCTCCGCACCGGGGAGCTGTTTTTT.

At least ten counts were recorded for this clonotype. This sequence joins TRBV7-9 and TRBJ2-7, with D unclear. The V and J ends lost 5 bases and 0 bases respectively, with 14 bases between them. The CDR3 has 15 residues. CDR1 is SEHNR and CDR2 is FQNEAQ in the germline V gene (reference sequence). CDR3 DNA: TGTGCCAGCAGCCCCGTCAGCGCTTACTCCTACGAGCAGTACTTC. Its protein is CASSPVSAYSYEQYF.

The chain combines TRBV20-1 with TRBJ1-2, with D perhaps TRBD1 (5 bases). Germline assignment: CDR1 DFQATT and CDR2 SNEGSKA (reference sequence). This CDR3 comprises 16 residues. The CDR3 is CIIPVGAHGENYGYTF. The CDR3 bases are TGCATCATACCGGTTGGGGCCCATGGGGAAAACTATGGCTACACCTTC.

This clonotype was observed at least ten times. The chain uses TRBV28 and TRBJ1-4; D not resolved. The CDR3 length is 12 residues. Germline-derived CDR1 and CDR2 are MDHEN and SYDVKM. V shed 3 bases and J shed 10 bases, with 9 bases lying between them. The CDR3 loop reads CASSFRAGKLFF. In nucleotides, the CDR3 is TGTGCCAGCAGTTTTAGGGCCGGAAAACTGTTTTTT.

V gene TRBV7-6 combines with J gene TRBJ2-7; 7 positions match TRBD1. The CDR3 is 14 amino acids. V was pared by 2 bases and J by 3 bases, with 4 bases of the junction left unmatched. Germline V gene sequence: CDR1 SGHVS, CDR2 FNYEAQ. CDR3 amino acids: CASSLQGDIYEQYF. The DNA for the CDR3 is TGTGCCAGCAGCTTACAGGGGGATATCTACGAGCAGTACTTC.